The 5 T cell receptor beta chains listed next were all sequenced from one sample in a study of radiotherapy plus CTLA-4 blockade in lung cancer. Profiling relied on immunoSEQ multiplex PCR, and the TCRdb table lists in-frame clones only, not all of them. The data contain about 66,000 clones, approximately 80% of them singletons. Sequenced here: peripheral blood, sampled from a patient treated with radiotherapy plus ipilimumab. These receptors were taken from a human donor with non-small cell lung cancer who had a partial response to radiotherapy plus ipilimumab.

On this clone: Other DNA variants within this sample encode the same CDR3. V and J are TRBV7-2 and TRBJ2-7, with 9 bases aligning to TRBD2. The germline V gene has CDR1 SGHTA and CDR2 FQGNSA. V shed 1 base, J shed 3 bases, and the junction held 7 bases outside the gene matches. The CDR3 is made up of 16 amino acids. CDR3 DNA: TGTGCCAGCAGCTTAGGACGACTAGCGGAGAACTACGAGCAGTACTTC. Residues: CASSLGRLAENYEQYF.

The genes are TRBV10-3 and TRBJ2-1, with D maybe TRBD2 (5 bases). Germline V gene sequence: CDR1 ENHRY, CDR2 SYGVKD. The CDR3 is made up of 12 amino acids. V was trimmed by 6 bases and J by 10 bases, leaving 13 bases between them. Here the CDR3 DNA reads TGTGCCATCAGCCGGGGTACCGACGAGCAGTTCTTC. Translating it yields CAISRGTDEQFF.

The J gene is TRBJ2-1, the V gene TRBV7-8, with D tentatively TRBD2 (5 bases). This CDR3 contains 12 residues. Germline-derived CDR1 and CDR2 are SGHVS and FQNEAQ. V gave up 1 base and J gave up 13 bases, with 11 bases separating them. Here the CDR3 reads CASSLGGNSQFF. The CDR3 DNA sequence: TGTGCCAGCAGCTTAGGAGGGAACTCCCAGTTCTTC.

The chain employs TRBV11-2 and TRBJ2-3; 7 bases match TRBD2. The junction had 6 bases not matched to a gene; V was cut back by 4 bases and J by 2 bases. There are 15 residues in the CDR3. The V gene's germline CDR1 is SGHAT and CDR2 FQNNGV. CDR3 amino acids: CASSSPSGITDTQYF. The CDR3 DNA is TGTGCCAGCAGCTCACCAAGCGGGATCACAGATACGCAGTATTTT. The entire variable domain, with the rest obtained from reference TRBV11-2 and TRBJ2-3, is as follows: EAGVAQSPRYKIIEKRQSVAFWCNPISGHATLYWYQQILGQGPKLLIQFQNNGVVDDSQLPKDRFSAERLKGVDSTLKIQPAKLEDSAVYLCASSSPSGITDTQYFGPGTRLTVL.

This chain joins TRBV9 and TRBJ2-7; tentatively, D is TRBD2 (5 bases). Germline CDR1 SGDLS, CDR2 YYNGEE. Trimming stripped 4 bases from V and 6 bases from J, with 17 bases between. The CDR3 loop spans 14 amino acids. The CDR3 DNA sequence: TGTGCCAGCAGCCCCATCTACTTAGGAGGCGAGCAGTACTTC. This encodes CASSPIYLGGEQYF.